This is a list of T cell receptor beta chains from one sample in a study of blood T cell repertoires in COVID-19. Produced via immunoSEQ multiplex PCR; TCRdb's table is partial and in-frame only. The data contain 250,000 or so clones, roughly 90% of them singletons. Sequencing input: PBMCs or T cells enriched from blood (not recorded which). These receptors came from a man in his forties or fifties who had been exposed to COVID-19. CDR3s include the opening cysteine and the closing phenylalanine or tryptophan. Each record gives: D gene, V gene, clone size, J gene, CDR3 DNA, CDR3 protein. A D gene is named only where the DNA matches it firmly. Rows may omit the clone size; those that give it use once, few, many or a size class.

d_gene: TRBD2
v_gene: TRBV3-1/TRBV3-2
abundance: NA
j_gene: TRBJ2-7
CDR3nt: TGTGCCAGCGGTAGCGGGAGGATATCCTACGAGCAGTACTTC
CDR3aa: CASGSGRISYEQYF

d_gene: NA
v_gene: TRBV10-3
abundance: NA
j_gene: TRBJ2-5
CDR3nt: TGTGCCATCAGTGAGCAAGCCGGGGGAGAGACCCAGTACTTC
CDR3aa: CAISEQAGGETQYF

d_gene: NA
v_gene: TRBV3-1/TRBV3-2
abundance: NA
j_gene: TRBJ1-1
CDR3nt: TGTGCCAGCAGCCAAGACAGGGGAACTGAAGCTTTCTTT
CDR3aa: CASSQDRGTEAFF

d_gene: TRBD1
v_gene: TRBV14
abundance: NA
j_gene: TRBJ1-1
CDR3nt: TGTGCCAGCAGCCAGTGGACAGGGGGATTGACTGAAGCTTTCTTT
CDR3aa: CASSQWTGGLTEAFF

d_gene: TRBD1
v_gene: TRBV11-2
abundance: NA
j_gene: TRBJ2-1
CDR3nt: TGTGCCAGCAGCTTTACCGGGACAGGGGGCAATGAGCAGTTCTTC
CDR3aa: CASSFTGTGGNEQFF

d_gene: TRBD1
v_gene: TRBV27
abundance: NA
j_gene: TRBJ2-6
CDR3nt: TGTGCCAGCAGCTTTAAGACAGGGGTTGGATCTGGGGCCAACGTCCTGACTTTC
CDR3aa: CASSFKTGVGSGANVLTF

d_gene: NA
v_gene: TRBV7-6
abundance: NA
j_gene: TRBJ1-4
CDR3nt: TGTGCCAGCAGTCTGACCGGACAGTTCCAAACTAATGAAAAACTGTTTTTT
CDR3aa: CASSLTGQFQTNEKLFF

d_gene: TRBD1
v_gene: TRBV5-1
abundance: NA
j_gene: TRBJ2-6
CDR3nt: TGCGCCAGCCGCCAGTCCAGGACAGGGGCCCCTGGGGCCAACGTCCTGACTTTC
CDR3aa: CASRQSRTGAPGANVLTF

d_gene: TRBD2
v_gene: TRBV18
abundance: NA
j_gene: TRBJ2-1
CDR3nt: TGTGCCAGCTCCCCCACGGGAGGGGCCTCCAATGAGCAGTTCTTC
CDR3aa: CASSPTGGASNEQFF

d_gene: TRBD2
v_gene: TRBV28
abundance: NA
j_gene: TRBJ2-5
CDR3nt: TGTGCCAGCAGCCCCGGGGGGGTAGGGTACCAAGAGACCCAGTACTTC
CDR3aa: CASSPGGVGYQETQYF

d_gene: NA
v_gene: TRBV19
abundance: NA
j_gene: TRBJ1-1
CDR3nt: TGTGCCAGTAGCCTTCGCGGCACTGAAGCTTTCTTT
CDR3aa: CASSLRGTEAFF

d_gene: NA
v_gene: TRBV19
abundance: once
j_gene: TRBJ2-1
CDR3nt: TGTGCCAGTAGTGGGAACAGGGACATGAGAAATGAGCAGTTCTTC
CDR3aa: CASSGNRDMRNEQFF

d_gene: NA
v_gene: TRBV6-1
abundance: NA
j_gene: TRBJ2-1
CDR3nt: TGTGCCAGCAGTGCGGCCTCGGGACTGACCTACAATGAGCAGTTCTTC
CDR3aa: CASSAASGLTYNEQFF

d_gene: NA
v_gene: TRBV7-2
abundance: NA
j_gene: TRBJ1-1
CDR3nt: TGTGCCAGCAGCTTAAGGTGGACAACGAACACTGAAGCTTTCTTT
CDR3aa: CASSLRWTTNTEAFF

d_gene: TRBD1
v_gene: TRBV3-1/TRBV3-2
abundance: NA
j_gene: TRBJ2-7
CDR3nt: TGTGCCAGCAGCCCGGGGACAGGGGAAAACGAGCAGTACTTC
CDR3aa: CASSPGTGENEQYF

d_gene: NA
v_gene: TRBV7-6
abundance: NA
j_gene: TRBJ2-2
CDR3nt: TGTGCCAGCAGCCCCGAGGGCCTGACGGAGCTGTTTTTT
CDR3aa: CASSPEGLTELFF

d_gene: TRBD2
v_gene: TRBV5-1
abundance: once
j_gene: TRBJ2-5
CDR3nt: TGCGCCAGCAGCCTAGAAGTTGGGACTAGCGGGAGACAAGAGACCCAGTACTTC
CDR3aa: CASSLEVGTSGRQETQYF